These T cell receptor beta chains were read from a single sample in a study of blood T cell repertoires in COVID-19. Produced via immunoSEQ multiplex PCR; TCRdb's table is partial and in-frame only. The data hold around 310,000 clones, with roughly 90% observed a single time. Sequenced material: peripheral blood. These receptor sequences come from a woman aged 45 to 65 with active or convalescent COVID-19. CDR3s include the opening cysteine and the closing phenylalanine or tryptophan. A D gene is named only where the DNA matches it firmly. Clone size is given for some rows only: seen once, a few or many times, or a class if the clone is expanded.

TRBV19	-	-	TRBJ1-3	CASSRDRTSGNTIYF	TGTGCCAGTAGTAGAGACAGAACCTCTGGAAACACCATATATTTT
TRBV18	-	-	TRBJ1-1	CASSPPGPGTEAFF	TGTGCCAGCTCACCACCGGGTCCGGGGACTGAAGCTTTCTTT
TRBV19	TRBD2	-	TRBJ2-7	CASSISAGGSSGSPYEQYF	TGTGCCAGTAGTATCTCGGCGGGGGGGTCTAGCGGGAGCCCCTACGAGCAGTACTTC
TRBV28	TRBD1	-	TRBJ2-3	CASSLVQGVRDTQYF	TGTGCCAGCAGTTTGGTTCAGGGGGTGAGGGATACGCAGTATTTT
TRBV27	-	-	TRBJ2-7	CASSPTAGPTYEQYF	TGTGCCAGCAGTCCGACAGCGGGCCCTACCTACGAGCAGTACTTC
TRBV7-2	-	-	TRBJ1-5	CASSSIDQPQHF	TGTGCCAGCAGCTCCATAGATCAGCCCCAGCATTTT
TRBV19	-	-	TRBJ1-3	CASSSPRGNTIYF	TGTGCCAGTAGTTCCCCGCGGGGAAACACCATATATTTT
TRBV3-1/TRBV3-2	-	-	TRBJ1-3	CASSQDRNTIYF	TGTGCCAGCAGCCAAGATAGAAACACCATATATTTT
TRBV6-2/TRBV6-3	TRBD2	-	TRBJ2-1	CASSSLAGVFYNEQFF	TGTGCCAGCAGTTCCTTAGCGGGGGTCTTCTACAATGAGCAGTTCTTC
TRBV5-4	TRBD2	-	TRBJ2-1	CASSLRLAGGIEQFF	TGTGCCAGCAGCTTGCGACTAGCGGGAGGGATTGAGCAGTTCTTC
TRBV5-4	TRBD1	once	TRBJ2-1	CASSTDRGEFF	TGTGCCAGCAGCACAGACAGGGGGGAGTTCTTC
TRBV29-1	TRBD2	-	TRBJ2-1	CSVAALAYNEQFF	TGCAGCGTTGCCGCACTAGCGTACAATGAGCAGTTCTTC
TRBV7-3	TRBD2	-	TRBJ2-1	CASSLGSSGRPREQFF	TGTGCCAGCAGCTTAGGGTCTAGCGGACGGCCGAGAGAGCAGTTCTTC
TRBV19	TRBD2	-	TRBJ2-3	CASSTSGDPDTQYF	TGTGCCAGCTCAACTAGCGGGGACCCAGATACGCAGTATTTT
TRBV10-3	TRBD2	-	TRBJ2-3	CAISVIAGDNTQYF	TGTGCCATCAGTGTCATAGCGGGGGACAATACGCAGTATTTT
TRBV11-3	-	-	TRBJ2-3	CASSLGWGGGTDTQYF	TGTGCCAGCAGCTTAGGATGGGGGGGCGGCACAGATACGCAGTATTTT
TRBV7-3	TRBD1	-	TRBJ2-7	CASSLDRDHEQYF	TGTGCCAGCAGCTTAGACAGGGATCACGAGCAGTACTTC
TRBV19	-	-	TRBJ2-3	CASSPGSFFTDTQYF	TGTGCCAGTAGTCCAGGCAGCTTCTTCACAGATACGCAGTATTTT
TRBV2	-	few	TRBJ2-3	CASLAAGHTDTQYF	TGTGCCAGCCTGGCGGCAGGGCACACAGATACGCAGTATTTT
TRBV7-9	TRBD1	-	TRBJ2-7	CASSPGQSSYEQYF	TGTGCCAGCAGCCCGGGACAGTCGTCCTACGAGCAGTACTTC
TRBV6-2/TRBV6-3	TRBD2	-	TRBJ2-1	CASSYRGVAGPYNEQFF	TGTGCCAGCAGTTACCGTGGGGTAGCGGGCCCTTACAATGAGCAGTTCTTC
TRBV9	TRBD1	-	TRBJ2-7	CASSAGQGLQYF	TGTGCCAGCAGCGCCGGACAGGGTTTGCAGTACTTC
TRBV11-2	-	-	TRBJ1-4	CASSLTGAKGNEKLFF	TGTGCCAGCAGCTTAACCGGAGCGAAGGGGAATGAAAAACTGTTTTTT
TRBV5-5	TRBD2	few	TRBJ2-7	CASRRTSGVYEQYF	TGTGCCAGCAGGCGGACTAGCGGGGTCTACGAGCAGTACTTC
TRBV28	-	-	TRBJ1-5	CASNRLRQNNQPQHF	TGTGCCAGCAACCGCTTGCGGCAAAACAATCAGCCCCAGCATTTT
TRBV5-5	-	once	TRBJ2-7	CASSLWGDEQYF	TGTGCCAGCAGCTTATGGGGGGACGAGCAGTACTTC
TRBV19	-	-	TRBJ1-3	CASTKTLGNTIYF	TGTGCCAGTACTAAAACCCTTGGAAACACCATATATTTT
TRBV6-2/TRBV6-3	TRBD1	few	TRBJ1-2	CASRYGQGTILYGYTF	TGTGCCAGCAGATACGGACAGGGGACCATACTCTATGGCTACACCTTC
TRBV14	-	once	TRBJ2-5	CASSHYNEWETQYF	TGTGCCAGCAGCCACTATAACGAGTGGGAGACCCAGTACTTC